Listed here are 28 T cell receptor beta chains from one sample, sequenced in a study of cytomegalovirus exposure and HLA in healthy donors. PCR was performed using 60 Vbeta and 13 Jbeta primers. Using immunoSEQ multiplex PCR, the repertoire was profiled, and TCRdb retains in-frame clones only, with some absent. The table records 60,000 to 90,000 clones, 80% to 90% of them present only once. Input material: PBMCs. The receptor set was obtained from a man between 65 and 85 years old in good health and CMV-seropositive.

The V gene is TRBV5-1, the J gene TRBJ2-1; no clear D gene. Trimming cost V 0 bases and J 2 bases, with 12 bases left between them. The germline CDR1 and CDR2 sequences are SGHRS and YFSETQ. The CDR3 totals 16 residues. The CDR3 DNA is TGCGCCAGCAGCTTGGAAGTCAAGAGGACCTACAATGAGCAGTTCTTC. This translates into CASSLEVKRTYNEQFF.

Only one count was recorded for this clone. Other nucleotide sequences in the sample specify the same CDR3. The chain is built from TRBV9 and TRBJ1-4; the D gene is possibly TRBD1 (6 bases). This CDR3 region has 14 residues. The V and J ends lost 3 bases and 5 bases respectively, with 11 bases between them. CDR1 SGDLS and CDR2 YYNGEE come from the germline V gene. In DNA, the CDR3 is TGTGCCAGCAGCGAGACAGGTTCAAATGAAAAACTGTTTTTT. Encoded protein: CASSETGSNEKLFF.

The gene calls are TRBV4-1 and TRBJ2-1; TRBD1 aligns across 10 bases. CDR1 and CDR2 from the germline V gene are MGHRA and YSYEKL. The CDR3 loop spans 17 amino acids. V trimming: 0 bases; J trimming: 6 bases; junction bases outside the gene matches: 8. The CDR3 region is CASSQDIGTGVRNEQFF. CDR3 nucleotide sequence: TGCGCCAGCAGCCAAGATATTGGGACAGGGGTCCGCAATGAGCAGTTCTTC.

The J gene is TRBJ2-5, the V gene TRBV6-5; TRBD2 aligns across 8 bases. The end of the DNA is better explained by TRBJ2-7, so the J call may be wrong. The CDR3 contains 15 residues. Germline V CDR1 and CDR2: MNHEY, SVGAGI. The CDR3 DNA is TGTGCCAGCAGTTACTCTGGCGGGGGGATCTACGAGCAGTACTTC. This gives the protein CASSYSGGGIYEQYF.

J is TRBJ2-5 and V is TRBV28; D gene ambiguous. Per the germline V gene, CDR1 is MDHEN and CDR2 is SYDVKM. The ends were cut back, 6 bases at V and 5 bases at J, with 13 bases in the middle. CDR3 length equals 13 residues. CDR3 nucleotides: TGTGCCAGCAGCCCAAGAGTTCGGGAGACCCAGTACTTC. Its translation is CASSPRVRETQYF.

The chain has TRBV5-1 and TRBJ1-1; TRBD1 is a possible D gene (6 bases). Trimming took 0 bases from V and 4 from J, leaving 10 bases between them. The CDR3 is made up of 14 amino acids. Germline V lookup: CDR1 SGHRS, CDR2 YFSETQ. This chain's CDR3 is CASSLDRVSTEAFF. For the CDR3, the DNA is TGCGCCAGCAGCTTGGACAGGGTGAGCACTGAAGCTTTCTTT. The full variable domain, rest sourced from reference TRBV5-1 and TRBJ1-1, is KAGVTQTPRYLIKTRGQQVTLSCSPISGHRSVSWYQQTPGQGLQFLFEYFSETQRNKGNFPGRFSGRQFSNSRSEMNVSTLELGDSALYLCASSLDRVSTEAFFGQGTRLTVV.

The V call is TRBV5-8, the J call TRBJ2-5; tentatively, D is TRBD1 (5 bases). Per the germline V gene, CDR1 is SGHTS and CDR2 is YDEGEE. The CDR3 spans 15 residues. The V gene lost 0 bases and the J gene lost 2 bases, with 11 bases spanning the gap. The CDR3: CASSLGLAGQETQYF. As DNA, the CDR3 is TGTGCCAGCAGCTTGGGGTTGGCAGGGCAAGAGACCCAGTACTTC.

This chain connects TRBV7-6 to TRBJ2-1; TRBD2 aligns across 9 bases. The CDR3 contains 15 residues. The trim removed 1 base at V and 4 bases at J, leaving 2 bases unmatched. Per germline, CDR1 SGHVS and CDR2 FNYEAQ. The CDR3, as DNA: TGTGCCAGCAGCTTAGGCGGGAGGGAGTACAATGAGCAGTTCTTC. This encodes CASSLGGREYNEQFF. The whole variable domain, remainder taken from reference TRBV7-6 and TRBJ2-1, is GAGVSQSPRYKVTKRGQDVALRCDPISGHVSLYWYRQALGQGPEFLTYFNYEAQQDKSGLPNDRFSAERPEGSISTLTIQRTEQRDSAMYRCASSLGGREYNEQFFGPGTRLTVL.

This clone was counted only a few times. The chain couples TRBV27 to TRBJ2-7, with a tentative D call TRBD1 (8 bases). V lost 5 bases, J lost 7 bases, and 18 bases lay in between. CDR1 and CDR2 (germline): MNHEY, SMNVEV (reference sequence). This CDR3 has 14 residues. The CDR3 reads CASSHRGGSGEQYF. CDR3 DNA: TGTGCCAGCAGTCACAGGGGGGGATCCGGGGAGCAGTACTTC.

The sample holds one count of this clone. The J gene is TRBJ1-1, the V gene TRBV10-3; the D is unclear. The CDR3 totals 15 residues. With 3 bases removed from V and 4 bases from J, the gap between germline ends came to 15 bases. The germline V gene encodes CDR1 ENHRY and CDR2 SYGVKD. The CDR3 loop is CAISESGRGGTEAFF. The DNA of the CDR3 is TGTGCCATCAGTGAATCCGGACGGGGAGGCACTGAAGCTTTCTTT.

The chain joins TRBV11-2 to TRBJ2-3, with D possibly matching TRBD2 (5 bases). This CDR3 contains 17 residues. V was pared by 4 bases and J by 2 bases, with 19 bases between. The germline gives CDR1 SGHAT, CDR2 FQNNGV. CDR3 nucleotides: TGTGCCAGCAGCTCCCTAGCCTCGGCGGGTCACACAGATACGCAGTATTTT. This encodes CASSSLASAGHTDTQYF.

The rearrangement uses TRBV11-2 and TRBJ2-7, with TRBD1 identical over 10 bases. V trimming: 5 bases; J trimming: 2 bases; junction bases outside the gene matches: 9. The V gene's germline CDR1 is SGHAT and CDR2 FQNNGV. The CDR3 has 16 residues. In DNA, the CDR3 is TGTGCCAGCAGCCCAGGGGGGGGGACAGGGGCCTACGAGCAGTACTTC. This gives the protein CASSPGGGTGAYEQYF.

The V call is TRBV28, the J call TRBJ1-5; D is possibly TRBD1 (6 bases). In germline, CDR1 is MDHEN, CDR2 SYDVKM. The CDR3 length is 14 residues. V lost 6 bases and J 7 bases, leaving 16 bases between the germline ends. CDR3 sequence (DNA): TGTGCCAGCAGGGGAGGGGGGGGGCCCCAGCCCCAGCATTTT. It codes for CASRGGGGPQPQHF.

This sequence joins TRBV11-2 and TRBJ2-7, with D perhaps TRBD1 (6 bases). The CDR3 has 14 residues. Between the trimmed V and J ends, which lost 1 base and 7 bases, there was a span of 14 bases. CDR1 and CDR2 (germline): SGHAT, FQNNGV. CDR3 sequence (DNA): TGTGCCAGCAGCTTAGGTACCTCAAGGGGGGAGCAGTACTTC. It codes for CASSLGTSRGEQYF.

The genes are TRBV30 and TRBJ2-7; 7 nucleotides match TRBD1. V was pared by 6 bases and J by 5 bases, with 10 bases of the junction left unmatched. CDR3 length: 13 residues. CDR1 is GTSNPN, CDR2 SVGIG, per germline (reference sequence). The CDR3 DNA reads TGTGCCTGTACCAGACTAACAGGGGACGAGCAGTACTTC. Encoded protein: CACTRLTGDEQYF.

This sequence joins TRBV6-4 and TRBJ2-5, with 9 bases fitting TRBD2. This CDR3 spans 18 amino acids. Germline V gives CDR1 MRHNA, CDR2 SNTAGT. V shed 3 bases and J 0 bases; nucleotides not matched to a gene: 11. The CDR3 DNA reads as TGTGCCAGCAGTGATGACGTAGCGGGGGACCGGTACCAAGAGACCCAGTACTTC. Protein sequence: CASSDDVAGDRYQETQYF.

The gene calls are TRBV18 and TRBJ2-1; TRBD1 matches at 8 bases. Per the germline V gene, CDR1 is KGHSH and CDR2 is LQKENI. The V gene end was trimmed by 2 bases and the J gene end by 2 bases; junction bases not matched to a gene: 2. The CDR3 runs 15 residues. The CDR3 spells CASSPGTGPYNEQFF. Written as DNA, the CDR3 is TGTGCCAGCTCACCAGGGACAGGTCCCTACAATGAGCAGTTCTTC.

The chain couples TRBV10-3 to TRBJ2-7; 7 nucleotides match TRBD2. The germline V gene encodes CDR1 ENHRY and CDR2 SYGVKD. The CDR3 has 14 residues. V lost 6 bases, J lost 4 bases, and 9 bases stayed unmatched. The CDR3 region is CAIRNHGGWYEQYF. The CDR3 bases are TGTGCCATCAGAAATCACGGGGGGTGGTACGAGCAGTACTTC.

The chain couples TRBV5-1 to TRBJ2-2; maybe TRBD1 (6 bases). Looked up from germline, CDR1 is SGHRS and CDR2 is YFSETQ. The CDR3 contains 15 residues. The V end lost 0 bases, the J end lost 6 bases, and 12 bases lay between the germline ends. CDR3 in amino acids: CASSLVPGVAGELFF. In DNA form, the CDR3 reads TGCGCCAGCAGCTTGGTGCCAGGGGTCGCCGGGGAGCTGTTTTTT.

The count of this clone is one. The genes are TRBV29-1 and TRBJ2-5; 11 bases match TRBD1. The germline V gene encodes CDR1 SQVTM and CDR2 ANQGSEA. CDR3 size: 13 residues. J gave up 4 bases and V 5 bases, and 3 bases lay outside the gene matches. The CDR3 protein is CSVSGTGGETQYF. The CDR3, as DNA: TGCAGCGTTTCCGGGACAGGGGGAGAGACCCAGTACTTC.

The CDR3, as DNA: TGTGCCAGCAGTTTAATAGCGGCCACAGATACGCAGTATTTT. Its translation: CASSLIAATDTQYF. This chain joins TRBV28 and TRBJ2-3; D possibly corresponds to TRBD2 (6 bases). Trimming took 2 bases from V and 2 from J, leaving 8 bases between them. The CDR3 contains 14 residues. In germline, CDR1 is MDHEN, CDR2 SYDVKM.

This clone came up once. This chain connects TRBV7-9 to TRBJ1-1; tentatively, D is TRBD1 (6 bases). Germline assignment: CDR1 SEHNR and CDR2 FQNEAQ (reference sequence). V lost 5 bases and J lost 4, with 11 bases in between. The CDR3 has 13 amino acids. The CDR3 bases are TGTGCCAGCAGCATCGGACAGCCCACTGAAGCTTTCTTT. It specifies CASSIGQPTEAFF.

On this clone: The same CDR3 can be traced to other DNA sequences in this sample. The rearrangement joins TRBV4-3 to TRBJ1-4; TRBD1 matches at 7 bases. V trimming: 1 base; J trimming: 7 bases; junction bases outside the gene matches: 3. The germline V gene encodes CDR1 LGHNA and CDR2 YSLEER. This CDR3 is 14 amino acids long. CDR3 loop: CASSQGQGGEKLFF. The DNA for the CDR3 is TGCGCCAGCAGCCAAGGCCAGGGGGGTGAAAAACTGTTTTTT.

The CDR3 bases are TGTGCCAGCAGGATGCTAACCGGGGAGCTGTTTTTT. Its translation: CASRMLTGELFF. This chain connects TRBV28 to TRBJ2-2; D uncertain. V was trimmed by 6 bases and J by 5 bases, leaving 7 bases between them. Germline-derived CDR1 and CDR2 are MDHEN and SYDVKM. The CDR3 length is 12 residues.

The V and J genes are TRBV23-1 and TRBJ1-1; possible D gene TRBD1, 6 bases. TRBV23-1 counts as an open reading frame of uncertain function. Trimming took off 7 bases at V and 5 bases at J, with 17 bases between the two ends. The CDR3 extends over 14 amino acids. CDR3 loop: CASTPRGGATEAFF. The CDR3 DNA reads TGCGCCAGCACGCCCCGGGGGGGGGCGACTGAAGCTTTCTTT.

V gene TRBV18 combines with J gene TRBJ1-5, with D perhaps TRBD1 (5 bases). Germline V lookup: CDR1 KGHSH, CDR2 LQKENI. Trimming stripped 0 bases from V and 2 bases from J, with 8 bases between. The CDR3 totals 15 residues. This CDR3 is CASSPPQGGNQPQHF. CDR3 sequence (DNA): TGTGCCAGCTCACCACCGCAGGGTGGCAATCAGCCCCAGCATTTT.

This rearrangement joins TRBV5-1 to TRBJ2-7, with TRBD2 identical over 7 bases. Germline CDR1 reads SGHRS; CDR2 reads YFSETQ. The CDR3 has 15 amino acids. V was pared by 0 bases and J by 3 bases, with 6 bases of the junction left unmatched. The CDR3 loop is CASSLEASGRYEQYF. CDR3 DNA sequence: TGCGCCAGCAGCTTGGAGGCTAGCGGCCGCTACGAGCAGTACTTC.

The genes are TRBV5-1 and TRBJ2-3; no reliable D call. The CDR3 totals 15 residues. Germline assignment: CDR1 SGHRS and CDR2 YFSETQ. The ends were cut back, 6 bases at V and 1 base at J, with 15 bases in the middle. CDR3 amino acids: CASTVLERGTDTQYF. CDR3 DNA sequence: TGCGCCAGCACCGTCCTTGAACGCGGCACAGATACGCAGTATTTT.